This is a list of T cell receptor beta chains from one sample in a study of blood T cell repertoires in COVID-19. Assay used: immunoSEQ multiplex PCR; TCRdb lists only in-frame clones, some missing. The table lists approximately 300,000 clones, around 86% of them singletons. The material sequenced was PBMCs or T cells enriched from blood (not recorded which). The receptor set was obtained from a man aged 25-45 years who had recovered from COVID-19. CDR3s include the opening cysteine and the closing phenylalanine or tryptophan. A D gene is named only where the DNA matches it firmly. Rows give clone size only sometimes, using once, few, many, or a class for an expanded clone.

>once|TRBD2|TRBJ2-3|TRBV19
CASSIRGGRVSDTQYF
>-|-|TRBJ1-5|TRBV27
CASRVGGSNQPQHF
>-|-|TRBJ1-1|TRBV9
CASSSREGAFF
>-|TRBD1|TRBJ1-1|TRBV6-1
CASSEAMTGVRTEAFF
>once|TRBD1|TRBJ1-4|TRBV5-1
CASSSRQGGTNEKLFF
>-|-|TRBJ2-7|TRBV27
CASSSMRYF
>-|-|TRBJ1-1|TRBV5-1
CASSPPTLNTEAFF
>-|-|TRBJ1-1|TRBV6-5
CASTFRGATEAFF
>-|TRBD1|TRBJ1-1|TRBV28
CASSPPKGGNTEAFF
>once|TRBD2|TRBJ2-1|TRBV4-2
CASSQDSGTSLVNEQFF
>-|-|TRBJ1-2|TRBV6-5
CASTQSRGLNGYTF
>-|-|TRBJ2-7|TRBV6-5
CASSYSRGGLVF
>-|TRBD1|TRBJ2-1|TRBV5-1
CASSFETGVGNEQFF
>-|-|TRBJ1-1|TRBV9
CASSSGRGVGTEAFF
>-|-|TRBJ1-1|TRBV19
CASSNLRAMNTEAFF
>-|TRBD1|TRBJ2-5|TRBV5-5
CASSSGQGVRETQYF
>-|-|TRBJ2-5|TRBV24-1
CATSDHRVIEETQYF
>once|-|TRBJ2-2|TRBV2
CASSGTANTGELFF
>-|-|TRBJ2-3|TRBV21-1
CASRRQGSSTDTQYF
>-|TRBD1|TRBJ2-2|TRBV11-3
CASSLSPRTGYTGELFF
>few|TRBD1|TRBJ1-6|TRBV28
CASRSGGTGVSPLHF
>-|-|TRBJ2-7|TRBV7-9
CASSRGAGADEQYF
>-|TRBD1|TRBJ2-1|TRBV5-1
CASSLQGDEQFF
>-|-|TRBJ2-5|TRBV18
CASSPQGTETQYF
>-|TRBD1|TRBJ1-1|TRBV4-1
CASSQVFQGAYTEAFF
>-|TRBD2|TRBJ2-7|TRBV12-5
CASAPPGLAAYEQYF
>-|-|TRBJ2-7|TRBV28
CSSRSGTYNYEQYF
>-|TRBD1|TRBJ1-2|TRBV4-1
CASSQGLRGRRGYGYTF
>-|TRBD1|TRBJ1-2|TRBV5-1
CASSLEGQPNYGYTF
>-|TRBD2|TRBJ2-3|TRBV3-1/TRBV3-2
CASSPQLAVTDTQYF
>few|TRBD2|TRBJ2-7|TRBV11-2
CASSETSGIGGQYF
>-|-|TRBJ2-3|TRBV28
CASNGGGNTDTQYF
>once|TRBD1|TRBJ1-2|TRBV28
CASSPIGQGDNYGYTF
>-|-|TRBJ1-4|TRBV19
CASSKGGKTNEKLFF
>-|-|TRBJ1-1|TRBV11-3
CASSLDGNKVSGTEAFF
>-|TRBD2|TRBJ2-1|TRBV7-2
CASSYSRELAGVGEQFF
>-|TRBD2|TRBJ2-3|TRBV5-1
CASSLLPSGGARADTQYF
>-|-|TRBJ1-1|TRBV19
CASSKNPVGGYTEAFF
>-|TRBD1|TRBJ2-7|TRBV7-2
CASSLGGQGYEQYF
>-|-|TRBJ1-3|TRBV5-1
CASSPRAGSGNTIYF
>-|TRBD1|TRBJ1-2|TRBV28
CASGGQGGSGYTF
>-|-|TRBJ2-3|TRBV5-1
CASQITGTDTQYF
>-|TRBD1|TRBJ1-2|TRBV10-2
CASTPGQGYYGYTF
>-|TRBD2|TRBJ2-1|TRBV4-1
CASSRVGRGGNEQFF
>-|TRBD1|TRBJ1-2|TRBV3-1/TRBV3-2
CASSQEPDRRYGYTF
>-|-|TRBJ2-2|TRBV6-5
CATAGGVGELFF
>-|-|TRBJ2-7|TRBV5-6
CASSLRRGREQYF
>-|-|TRBJ2-7|TRBV6-5
CASSYSRGLNEQYF
>-|-|TRBJ2-7|TRBV28
CASRGLGPSSYEQYF
>-|TRBD2|TRBJ2-7|TRBV5-1
CASSLQAGSDEQYF
>-|-|TRBJ2-1|TRBV11-2
CASSLGLVTDEQFF